One and the same sample provided the 29 T cell receptor beta chains below, sequenced in a study of blood T cell repertoires in COVID-19. Sequenced by immunoSEQ multiplex PCR; TCRdb stores in-frame clones only, minus some. The sample yields about 270,000 clones, roughly 82% seen once. The specimen was peripheral blood. These receptors were collected from a woman aged 80 or over with COVID-19, enrolled during active disease.

This rearrangement joins TRBV28 to TRBJ1-2, with a weak D call TRBD1 (5 bases). Germline assignment: CDR1 MDHEN and CDR2 SYDVKM. The CDR3 extends over 13 amino acids. V gave up 5 bases and J gave up 3 bases, with 10 bases separating them. In nucleotides, the CDR3 is TGTGCCAGCAGTGGGTCCAGGGACTATGGCTACACCTTC. Its translation is CASSGSRDYGYTF.

The CDR3 nucleotides are TGTGCCAGCAGCTTAGGTGGGGGGTCAATCACTGAAGCTTTCTTT. It specifies CASSLGGGSITEAFF. V is TRBV7-9 and J is TRBJ1-1; D is perhaps TRBD1 (5 bases). In germline, CDR1 is SEHNR, CDR2 FQNEAQ (reference sequence). The CDR3 length is 15 residues. V lost 1 base and J 4 bases, leaving 13 bases between the germline ends.

The gene calls are TRBV10-3 and TRBJ2-3; TRBD2 aligns across 9 bases. V lost 3 bases and J lost 0; bases outside the gene matches: 7. The CDR3 length is 17 residues. Germline V gene lookup returns CDR1 ENHRY and CDR2 SYGVKD. CDR3 bases: TGTGCCATCAGTGAATCGCTAGCGGGGTGGAGCACAGATACGCAGTATTTT. Translated, it gives CAISESLAGWSTDTQYF.

DNA for the CDR3: TGTGCCAGCAGCCAATCGCCCCCCGGACTTAACTATGGCTACACCTTC. Its translation: CASSQSPPGLNYGYTF. V usage is TRBV16 and J usage is TRBJ1-2; no reliable D call. Per germline, CDR1 KGHSY and CDR2 FQNENV. The CDR3 contains 16 residues. V was clipped by 0 bases and J by 1 base, with 12 bases between them. Full variable domain (missing parts from reference TRBV16 and TRBJ1-2): GEEVAQTPKHLVRGEGQKAKLYCAPIKGHSYVFWYQQVLKNEFKFLISFQNENVFDETGMPKERFSAKCLPNSPCSLEIQATKLEDSAVYFCASSQSPPGLNYGYTFGSGTRLTVV.

The chain carries TRBV7-9 and TRBJ2-6; D unresolved. The CDR3 spans 16 residues. With 5 bases removed from V and 0 bases from J, the gap between germline ends came to 11 bases. Germline V CDR1 and CDR2: SEHNR, FQNEAQ (reference sequence). The CDR3 protein is CASSPSIRSGANVLTF. The CDR3 DNA reads TGTGCCAGCAGCCCTAGTATCCGCTCTGGGGCCAACGTCCTGACTTTC.

V is TRBV19 and J is TRBJ1-4; a weak D match, TRBD1 (6 bases). This CDR3 is built from 14 residues. The V gene lost 6 bases and the J gene lost 0 bases, with 8 bases spanning the gap. CDR1 and CDR2 (germline): LNHDA, SQIVND (reference sequence). For the CDR3, the DNA is TGTGCCAGTAGATCAGGGGCAACTAATGAAAAACTGTTTTTT. It is translated as CASRSGATNEKLFF.

This clone was counted a single time. The chain links TRBV7-2 to TRBJ1-5; D remains ambiguous. The V gene's germline CDR1 is SGHTA and CDR2 FQGNSA. The CDR3 consists of 15 residues. Trimming took off 1 base at V and 0 bases at J, with 7 bases between the two ends. CDR3 in DNA: TGTGCCAGCAGCTTAGGCGGTAATAGCAATCAGCCCCAGCATTTT. Translating gives CASSLGGNSNQPQHF.

This clone was recorded once. V is TRBV11-2 and J is TRBJ1-2; 10 bases agree with TRBD1. The CDR3 is made up of 16 amino acids. CDR1 and CDR2 (germline): SGHAT, FQNNGV. The J segment lost 3 bases and the V segment lost 5 bases, leaving 9 bases of the junction unmatched. For the CDR3, the DNA is TGTGCCAGCAGCCACCGACAGGGGGCGCGGGACTATGGCTACACCTTC. Amino acid sequence: CASSHRQGARDYGYTF.

The genes are TRBV18 and TRBJ1-1, with a weak D call TRBD1 (5 bases). The CDR3 loop spans 13 amino acids. With 4 bases removed from V and 5 bases from J, the gap between germline ends came to 11 bases. Germline CDR1 reads KGHSH; CDR2 reads LQKENI. CDR3 DNA sequence: TGTGCCAGCTCACGGTCGGGGGAGACTGAAGCTTTCTTT. This translates into CASSRSGETEAFF.

The rearrangement uses TRBV5-4 and TRBJ2-1; 9 nucleotides agree with TRBD1. CDR1 is SGHNT and CDR2 is YYREEE in the germline V gene (reference sequence). The CDR3 is 15 amino acids. The V and J ends lost 2 bases and 5 bases, in that order; junction bases with no gene match: 5. The CDR3 DNA is TGTGCCAGCAGCTTCCGGGACAGGGTCAACAATGAGCAGTTCTTC. It encodes CASSFRDRVNNEQFF.

This sequence joins TRBV2 and TRBJ1-5; TRBD1 matches 7 bases. CDR1 is SNHLY and CDR2 is FYNNEI in the germline V gene. Germline trimming cut 4 bases from V and 16 bases from J; bases unmatched to any gene: 10. The CDR3 is made up of 12 amino acids. CDR3 DNA sequence: TGTGCCAGCAGTGCCGACAGGGCACCGTTCCATTTT. It yields the protein CASSADRAPFHF.

This rearrangement joins TRBV20-1 to TRBJ1-3; D is possibly TRBD1 (5 bases). CDR1 is DFQATT and CDR2 is SNEGSKA in the germline V gene (reference sequence). The CDR3 consists of 11 residues. V lost 8 bases and J 3 bases, leaving 8 bases between the germline ends. The CDR3 coding sequence is TGCAGTCTAGGGGATGGAAACACCATATATTTT. Amino acid sequence: CSLGDGNTIYF.

The J gene is TRBJ2-5, the V gene TRBV10-1; possibly TRBD2 for D (6 bases). The CDR3 loop spans 13 amino acids. Trimming removed 5 bases at V and 5 bases at J, with 12 bases between. Germline V lookup: CDR1 WNHNN, CDR2 SYGVQD (reference sequence). In nucleotides, the CDR3 is TGCGCCAGCAGTATCGGGGGAATCGAGACCCAGTACTTC. It specifies CASSIGGIETQYF.

The chain carries TRBV18 and TRBJ2-1; D is possibly TRBD1 (6 bases). Trimming removed 2 bases from V and 10 bases from J, with 12 bases in between. The germline V gene has CDR1 KGHSH and CDR2 LQKENI. The CDR3 contains 13 residues. Here the CDR3 DNA reads TGTGCCAGCTCACCAATGGACAGTGGGGAGCAGTTCTTC. Residues: CASSPMDSGEQFF.

The chain couples TRBV11-2 to TRBJ2-1; the D gene is possibly TRBD2 (5 bases). The V end was cut by 5 bases, the J end by 3 bases, with 14 bases between. Per the germline V gene, CDR1 is SGHAT and CDR2 is FQNNGV. The CDR3 contains 15 residues. CDR3 in amino acids: CASSLPGVGYNEQFF. As DNA, the CDR3 is TGTGCCAGCAGCCTACCCGGGGTGGGCTACAATGAGCAGTTCTTC.

Regarding this clone: A read error may account for a junction end that differs from germline. The J gene is TRBJ2-6, the V gene TRBV2, with TRBD1 as a possible D gene (5 bases). The CDR3 runs to 17 residues. Germline V lookup: CDR1 SNHLY, CDR2 FYNNEI. CDR3 sequence (DNA): TGTGCCAGCAAACCCGGGTGGGATATCTCTGGGGCCAACGTCCTGATTTTC. This translates into CASKPGWDISGANVLIF.

The chain carries TRBV7-8 and TRBJ2-2, with D possibly matching TRBD1 (5 bases). Germline loops: CDR1 SGHVS, CDR2 FQNEAQ. The V gene lost 3 bases and the J gene lost 7 bases, with 15 bases spanning the gap. This CDR3 contains 15 residues. The CDR3: CASSFKGLSGGELFF. For the CDR3, the DNA is TGTGCCAGCAGCTTCAAGGGGCTCTCGGGCGGGGAGCTGTTTTTT.

This rearrangement joins TRBV5-4 to TRBJ1-6; D ambiguous. Germline lookup yields CDR1 SGHNT and CDR2 YYREEE (reference sequence). V lost 0 bases, J lost 7 bases, and 17 bases lay in between. The CDR3 has 17 amino acids. CDR3 nucleotide sequence: TGTGCCAGCAGCTTGGGGCACAGAGGGATCGGCAATTCACCCCTCCACTTT. Its translation is CASSLGHRGIGNSPLHF.

The chain couples TRBV7-9 to TRBJ2-3, with a possible D match to TRBD2 (6 bases). CDR1 and CDR2 (germline): SEHNR, FQNEAQ (reference sequence). V lost 3 bases and J 1 base, leaving 14 bases between the germline ends. CDR3 length equals 16 residues. The CDR3 protein is CASSFGSSAGTDTQYF. DNA for the CDR3: TGTGCCAGCAGCTTTGGGTCTAGCGCAGGCACAGATACGCAGTATTTT.

This clone has a single count. The chain has TRBV12-2 and TRBJ2-7; the D call in the table, TRBD2, was not verified against the DNA. TRBV12-2 is assigned pseudogene status. The CDR3 covers 19 residues. The CDR3 loop reads CASRLAPGTSLPIAYEQYF. The CDR3 DNA follows: TGTGCAAGTCGCTTAGCCCCCGGGACTAGCTTACCAATAGCCTACGAGCAGTACTTC.

This chain links TRBV24-1 with TRBJ1-2; tentatively, D is TRBD1 (6 bases). Per germline, CDR1 KGHDR and CDR2 SFDVKD. There are 14 residues in the CDR3. V was pared by 6 bases and J by 3 bases, with 13 bases between. In DNA, the CDR3 is TGTGCCACCAGTCCAGGGGAATCCTACTATGGCTACACCTTC. Translating it yields CATSPGESYYGYTF.

There are a few counts of this clone. The CDR3 DNA is TGTGCCAGCAGTAGGACAGCCAACACTGGAAACACCATATATTTT. As protein: CASSRTANTGNTIYF. The rearrangement links TRBV6-5 to TRBJ1-3, with D possibly being TRBD1 (6 bases). This CDR3 is 15 amino acids long. V lost 5 bases to trimming and J lost 2 bases, with 13 bases between them. The germline CDR1 and CDR2 sequences are MNHEY and SVGAGI.

CDR3 protein: CASSLGFGLAGGTDTQYF. In DNA, the CDR3 is TGTGCCAGCAGCTTAGGTTTTGGGCTAGCGGGGGGCACAGATACGCAGTATTTT. The chain recombines TRBV7-9 with TRBJ2-3; 10 bases agree with TRBD2. V trimming: 1 base; J trimming: 1 base; junction bases outside the gene matches: 8. The CDR3 consists of 18 residues. Germline lookup yields CDR1 SEHNR and CDR2 FQNEAQ (reference sequence).

V and J are TRBV4-3 and TRBJ2-1; tentative D call: TRBD2 (5 bases). This CDR3 comprises 15 residues. Germline V gene sequence: CDR1 LGHNA, CDR2 YSLEER. V was pared by 0 bases and J by 5 bases, with 11 bases between. CDR3 residues: CASSQDRVGDNEQFF. CDR3 in DNA: TGCGCCAGCAGCCAAGATAGGGTCGGGGACAATGAGCAGTTCTTC.

The chain carries TRBV19 and TRBJ2-2, with D tentatively TRBD2 (6 bases). The CDR3 runs to 13 residues. Trimming took 7 bases from V and 7 from J, leaving 13 bases between them. From germline, CDR1 is LNHDA and CDR2 SQIVND (reference sequence). CDR3 loop: CASKRGNGGELFF. DNA for the CDR3: TGTGCCAGTAAACGGGGGAACGGCGGGGAGCTGTTTTTT.

This clone has a handful of counts. The gene calls are TRBV6-5 and TRBJ1-5, with TRBD1 matching 9 bases. Germline V lookup: CDR1 MNHEY, CDR2 SVGAGI. Germline trimming cut 8 bases from V and 10 bases from J; bases unmatched to any gene: 15. This CDR3 contains 15 residues. CDR3 sequence: CASRSTGTGIIPQHF. DNA for the CDR3: TGTGCCAGCCGAAGTACCGGGACAGGGATAATTCCCCAGCATTTT.

V usage is TRBV5-1 and J usage is TRBJ1-1; D unresolved. V was shortened by 3 bases and J by 6 bases, with 15 bases between the two germline ends. The CDR3 sequence is 14 residues long. Germline V gene lookup returns CDR1 SGHRS and CDR2 YFSETQ. CDR3 in DNA: TGCGCCAGCAGCTACTTCGGGAATGGGGCTGAAGCTTTCTTT. Protein product: CASSYFGNGAEAFF.

This clone occurred a few times. The rearrangement links TRBV5-1 to TRBJ2-2; 10 bases are a match to TRBD2. This CDR3 region has 16 residues. V was clipped by 3 bases and J by 5 bases; unmatched bases: 7. Germline assignment: CDR1 SGHRS and CDR2 YFSETQ. DNA for the CDR3: TGCGCCAGCAGCTCCCTGTGGACTAGCGGTACCGGGGAGCTGTTTTTT. As protein: CASSSLWTSGTGELFF.

The J gene is TRBJ2-1, the V gene TRBV10-3; 9 nucleotides agree with TRBD1. The ends lost 7 bases at V and 5 bases at J; junction bases unmatched: 6. The CDR3 consists of 14 residues. The germline V gene encodes CDR1 ENHRY and CDR2 SYGVKD. The CDR3 DNA reads TGTGCCATCAACCCGGGACAGGGACACAATGAGCAGTTCTTC. Protein product: CAINPGQGHNEQFF.